These T cell receptor beta chains were read from a single sample in a study of Ad26.COV2.S vaccination and SARS-CoV-2 variants. The method was immunoSEQ multiplex PCR; TCRdb's version includes in-frame clones alone and lacks a portion of them. The table shows about 430,000 clones, with more than 80% occurring only once. Material: peripheral blood, obtained in a trial of Ad26.COV2.S vaccine versus placebo. The receptors stem from a person aged 18-65 years who received the Ad26.COV2.S COVID-19 vaccine or a placebo. Both conserved end residues are part of each CDR3. The D gene is left open where the match is weak. Clone size is shown for a subset of rows, as once, few, many or a class of expanded clone.

V: TRBV4-1
J: TRBJ1-5
size: NA
D: TRBD1
CDR3: CASSQAGQGANQPQHF
DNA: TGCGCCAGCAGCCAAGCCGGACAGGGGGCTAATCAGCCCCAGCATTTT

V: TRBV29-1
J: TRBJ2-5
size: NA
D: NA
CDR3: CSVSPPGAHQYF
DNA: TGCAGCGTTAGCCCCCCAGGGGCCCACCAGTACTTC

V: TRBV19
J: TRBJ2-7
size: once
D: NA
CDR3: CASSIAPLYEQYF
DNA: TGTGCCAGTAGTATAGCCCCCCTCTACGAGCAGTACTTC

V: TRBV27
J: TRBJ1-6
size: few
D: NA
CDR3: CASSLFRVGSPLHF
DNA: TGTGCCAGCAGTTTATTCAGGGTTGGTTCACCCCTCCACTTT

V: TRBV5-6
J: TRBJ1-1
size: NA
D: TRBD1
CDR3: CASSLWTGQAFF
DNA: TGTGCCAGCAGCTTGTGGACAGGGCAAGCTTTCTTT

V: TRBV3-1/TRBV3-2
J: TRBJ2-1
size: few
D: TRBD2
CDR3: CASSQGTSGGYNEQFF
DNA: TGTGCCAGCAGCCAAGGGACTAGCGGGGGGTACAATGAGCAGTTCTTC

V: TRBV11-2
J: TRBJ2-1
size: NA
D: NA
CDR3: CASSSVMNEQFF
DNA: TGTGCCAGCAGCTCCGTCATGAATGAGCAGTTCTTC

V: TRBV19
J: TRBJ1-5
size: NA
D: TRBD1
CDR3: CASSMTGQGGQPQHF
DNA: TGTGCCAGTAGTATGACAGGACAGGGAGGTCAGCCCCAGCATTTT

V: TRBV6-2/TRBV6-3
J: TRBJ2-1
size: NA
D: NA
CDR3: CASSRGTPSSNEQFF
DNA: TGTGCCAGCAGCCGCGGGACTCCATCCAGCAATGAGCAGTTCTTC

V: TRBV5-5
J: TRBJ2-3
size: NA
D: TRBD2
CDR3: CASRGGWGSDTQYF
DNA: TGTGCCAGCAGGGGGGGGTGGGGTTCAGATACGCAGTATTTT

V: TRBV7-9
J: TRBJ2-1
size: NA
D: TRBD2
CDR3: CASSSGLAGVWQFF
DNA: TGTGCCAGCAGCTCAGGACTAGCGGGGGTTTGGCAGTTCTTC

V: TRBV19
J: TRBJ2-1
size: once
D: TRBD2
CDR3: CASRLAGGRNEQFF
DNA: TGTGCCAGTAGGCTAGCGGGAGGGCGTAATGAGCAGTTCTTC

V: TRBV6-2/TRBV6-3
J: TRBJ2-2
size: NA
D: NA
CDR3: CASSYSFPRGPGELFF
DNA: TGTGCCAGCAGTTACTCGTTCCCGAGGGGTCCCGGGGAGCTGTTTTTT

V: TRBV6-2/TRBV6-3
J: TRBJ1-2
size: NA
D: NA
CDR3: CASSRLGIGNSYGYTF
DNA: TGTGCCAGCAGTCGACTTGGGATCGGAAACTCCTATGGCTACACCTTC

V: TRBV3-1/TRBV3-2
J: TRBJ2-7
size: NA
D: TRBD2
CDR3: CASSPTSGRRYEQYF
DNA: TGTGCCAGCAGCCCTACTAGCGGGAGACGGTACGAGCAGTACTTC

V: TRBV5-4
J: TRBJ2-7
size: NA
D: NA
CDR3: CASSLVSHRDYEQYF
DNA: TGTGCCAGCAGCTTGGTTTCCCACAGGGATTACGAGCAGTACTTC

V: TRBV21-1
J: TRBJ2-3
size: NA
D: NA
CDR3: CASDPRWDVTDTQYF
DNA: TGTGCCAGCGACCCTAGATGGGATGTCACAGATACGCAGTATTTT

V: TRBV2
J: TRBJ2-7
size: few
D: NA
CDR3: CASRWIGEQYF
DNA: TGTGCCAGCAGGTGGATTGGAGAGCAGTACTTC

V: TRBV6-6
J: TRBJ2-1
size: NA
D: NA
CDR3: CASSLVNEQFF
DNA: TGTGCCAGCTCCTTAGTAAATGAGCAGTTCTTC

V: TRBV11-2
J: TRBJ2-3
size: NA
D: NA
CDR3: CASSFLGGPSTDTQYF
DNA: TGTGCCAGCAGCTTCCTAGGCGGGCCAAGCACAGATACGCAGTATTTT

V: TRBV5-4
J: TRBJ2-1
size: NA
D: TRBD1
CDR3: CASSLPGQGPNEQFF
DNA: TGTGCCAGCAGCTTGCCGGGACAGGGGCCGAATGAGCAGTTCTTC